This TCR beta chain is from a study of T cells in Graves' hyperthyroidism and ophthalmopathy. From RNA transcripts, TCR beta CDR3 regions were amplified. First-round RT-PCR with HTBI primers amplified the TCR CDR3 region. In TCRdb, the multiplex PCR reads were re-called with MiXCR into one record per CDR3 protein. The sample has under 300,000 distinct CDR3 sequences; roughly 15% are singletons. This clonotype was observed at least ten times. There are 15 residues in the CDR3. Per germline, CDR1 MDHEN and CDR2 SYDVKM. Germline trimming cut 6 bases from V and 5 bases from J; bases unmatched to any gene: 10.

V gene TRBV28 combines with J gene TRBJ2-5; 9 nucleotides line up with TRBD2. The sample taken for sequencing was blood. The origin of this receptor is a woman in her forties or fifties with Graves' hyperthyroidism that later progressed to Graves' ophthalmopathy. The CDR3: CASSNLAGSRETQYF. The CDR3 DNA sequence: TGTGCCAGCAGCAATCTAGCGGGAAGTAGGGAGACCCAGTACTTC.